This T cell receptor (beta chain) is drawn from a study of tumor-infiltrating lymphocytes in localized non-small cell lung cancer. Study-level information: The cohort mixed smokers and never-smokers, several histologies, and some post-neoadjuvant-chemotherapy samples.

General study findings and limits: Compared with uninvolved lung, tumors showed higher T cell infiltration by TCRbeta sequencing. No link was found between tumor T-cell fraction and recurrence-free survival.

This table comes from immunoSEQ multiplex PCR, and its TCRdb copy is limited to in-frame clones, with some not included. There are approximately 12,000 clones in the sample; about 66% occur only once, and 6% to 7.5% lies in the top ten. In regard to this clone: Its antigen is not identified.

The CDR3 spans 11 residues. The germline V gene encodes CDR1 SGHVS and CDR2 FNYEAQ. Deletions cut 5 bases from V and 5 bases from J, with 4 bases between. This clonotype was sampled from a human donor with non-small cell lung cancer. The J gene is TRBJ2-1, the V gene TRBV7-6, with unresolved D. Sample: lung tumor tissue. CDR3 sequence (DNA): TGTGCCAGCAGCCAACACAATGAGCAGTTCTTC. Translation gives CASSQHNEQFF.